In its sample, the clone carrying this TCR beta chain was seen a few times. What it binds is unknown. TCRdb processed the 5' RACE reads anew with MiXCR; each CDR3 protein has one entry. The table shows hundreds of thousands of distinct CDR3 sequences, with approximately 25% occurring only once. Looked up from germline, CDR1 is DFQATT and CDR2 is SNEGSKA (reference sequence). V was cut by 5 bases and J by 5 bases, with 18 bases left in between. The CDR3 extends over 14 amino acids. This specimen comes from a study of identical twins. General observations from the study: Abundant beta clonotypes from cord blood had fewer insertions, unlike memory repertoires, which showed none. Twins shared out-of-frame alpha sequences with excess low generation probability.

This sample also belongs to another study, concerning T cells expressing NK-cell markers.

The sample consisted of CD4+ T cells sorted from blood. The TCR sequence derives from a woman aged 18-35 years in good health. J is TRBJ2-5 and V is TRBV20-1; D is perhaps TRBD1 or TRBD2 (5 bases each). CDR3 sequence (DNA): TGCAGTGCTGGGCCGGGCGCCTGGGGGGAGACCCAGTACTTC. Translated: CSAGPGAWGETQYF.